Sequencing of this TCR beta chain was carried out in a study of long-term antiretroviral therapy in people with HIV. The overall study: The immediate-ART recommendation dates to 2015, and the earliest samples predate it by about a decade. General study results and limits: Whereas controls had wider CDR3 length ranges, HIV repertoires had narrower ones. Every time point showed a repertoire led by clones expanded before ART. Diversity measured after ART increased yet remained under transplant donor controls.

The CDR3 loop spans 15 amino acids. Deletions cut 10 bases from V and 4 bases from J, with 17 bases between. Germline CDR1 SEHNR, CDR2 FQNEAQ (reference sequence). To note about this clone: Its antigen is undetermined.

With survey level as its setting, the immunoSEQ assay was v3.0. This table comes from immunoSEQ multiplex PCR, and its TCRdb copy is limited to in-frame clones, with some not included. Of about 33,000 clones detected, 95% to 96% appear once; the ten largest clones hold around 2%. The V call is TRBV7-9, the J call TRBJ2-6; no clear D gene. The sample consisted of unsorted PBMCs, taken approximately 6.5 years after starting antiretroviral therapy. This TCR was recovered from a man aged 30-40 years with HIV. The CDR3, as DNA: TGTGCCACAGCGCCGCAAAGTCCCGGGGCCAACGTCCTGACTTTC. Translation gives CATAPQSPGANVLTF.